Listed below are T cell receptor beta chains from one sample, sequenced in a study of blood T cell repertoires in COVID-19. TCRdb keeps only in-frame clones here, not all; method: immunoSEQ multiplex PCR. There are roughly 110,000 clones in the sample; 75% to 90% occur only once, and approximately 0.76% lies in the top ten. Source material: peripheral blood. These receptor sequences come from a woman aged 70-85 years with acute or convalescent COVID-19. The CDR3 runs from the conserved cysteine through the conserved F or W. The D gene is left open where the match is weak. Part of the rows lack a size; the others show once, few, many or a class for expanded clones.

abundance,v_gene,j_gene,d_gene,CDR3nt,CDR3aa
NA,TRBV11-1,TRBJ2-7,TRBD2,TGTGCCAGCAGCCCCGGATGGGGGAGGGACTCCTACGAGCAGTACTTC,CASSPGWGRDSYEQYF
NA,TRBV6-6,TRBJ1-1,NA,TGTGCCAGCAGTGAGACAGGATATGAAGCTTTCTTT,CASSETGYEAFF
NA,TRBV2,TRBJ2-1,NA,TGTGCCAGCTACCAGGCTGGCTATGAGCAGTTCTTC,CASYQAGYEQFF
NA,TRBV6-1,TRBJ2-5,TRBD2,TGTGCCAGCAGTGAACTAGCGGGGGGAACTAGTCGAGAGACCCAGTACTTC,CASSELAGGTSRETQYF
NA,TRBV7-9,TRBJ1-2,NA,TGTGCCAGCAGCCAAGACCTCGGGGGCTACACCTTC,CASSQDLGGYTF
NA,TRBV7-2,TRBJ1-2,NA,TGTGCCAGCAGCTTAGGGCGGCAGGGCGGTGGCTACACCTTC,CASSLGRQGGGYTF
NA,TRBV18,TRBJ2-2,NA,TGTGCCAGCTCGGGAGACCCCGCGAACACCGGGGAGCTGTTTTTT,CASSGDPANTGELFF
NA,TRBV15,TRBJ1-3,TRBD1,TGTGCCACCAGCAGAGACCTTAGTGGTGGGACAGCCTCTGGAAACACCATATATTTT,CATSRDLSGGTASGNTIYF
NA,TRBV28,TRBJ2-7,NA,TGTGCCAGCAACCTTATGGGGGCTAGCGGAGACGAGCAGTACTTC,CASNLMGASGDEQYF
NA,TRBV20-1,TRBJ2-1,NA,TGCAGTGCTAGAGACAGCAATGAGCAGTTCTTC,CSARDSNEQFF
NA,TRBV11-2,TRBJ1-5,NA,TGTGCCAGCAGCTTAGAGGCAGGGAATCAGCCCCAGCATTTT,CASSLEAGNQPQHF
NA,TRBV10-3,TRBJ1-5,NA,TGTGCCATCAGTGAGTCGGCCGGGGAGCAGCCCCAGCATTTT,CAISESAGEQPQHF
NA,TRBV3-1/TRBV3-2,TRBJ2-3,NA,TGTGCCAGCAGTCAGAGGGCGGAAGGAGATACGCAGTATTTT,CASSQRAEGDTQYF
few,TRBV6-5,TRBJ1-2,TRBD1,TGTGCCAGCAGTTACGGACAGGGGGATTATGGCTACACCTTC,CASSYGQGDYGYTF
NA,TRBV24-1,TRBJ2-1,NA,TGTGCCACCAGTGATCGGGTACCCAGGGGGAGGAATGAGCAGTTCTTC,CATSDRVPRGRNEQFF
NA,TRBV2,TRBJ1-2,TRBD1,TGTGCCAGCAGCCCGGGACAGGGCTACACCTTC,CASSPGQGYTF